The clone carrying this T cell receptor (beta chain) came up a few times. Germline V gene sequence: CDR1 SGHTA, CDR2 FQGNSA. The CDR3 sequence is 14 residues long. The V gene end was trimmed by 4 bases and the J gene end by 12 bases; junction bases not matched to a gene: 9. This specimen comes from a study of tumor-infiltrating lymphocytes in oesophageal squamous cell carcinoma. TCRdb ran MiXCR on the PCR reads and lists one entry per CDR3 protein. The sample lists about 16,000 distinct CDR3 sequences, 40% to 55% occurring once. The chain is built from TRBV7-2 and TRBJ2-1, with 10 bases fitting TRBD1. Sequencing used esophageal tumor tissue. The receptor was isolated from a male donor with esophageal squamous cell carcinoma. As DNA, the CDR3 is TGTGCCAGCAGCTCGGGACAGGGGACAATGGGGCAGTTCTTC. As protein: CASSSGQGTMGQFF.